This T cell receptor beta chain appears in the sequencing data of a study of T cells in Graves' hyperthyroidism and ophthalmopathy. Amplified TCR beta CDR3 regions came from RNA transcripts. The TCR CDR3 was amplified in a first-round RT-PCR using the HTBI primer set. TCRdb recomputed calls from the multiplex PCR reads with MiXCR, one row per CDR3 protein. The top ten clones hold around 54% of a sample with 490,000 or so distinct CDR3 sequences, roughly 22% of them seen once. Diagnoses were made from clinical symptoms, serum measures (thyroxine and TRAb), thyroid ultrasound and orbital computed tomography. The origin of this receptor is a woman in her seventies with Graves' ophthalmopathy. The sample consisted of blood.

CDR3 DNA sequence: TGTGCCAGCAGCCAGGGGACAGGGGGCACCGGGGAGCTGTTTTTT. It codes for CASSQGTGGTGELFF. The V call is TRBV3-1, the J call TRBJ2-2, with 11 bases fitting TRBD1. This CDR3 contains 15 residues. The trim removed 3 bases at V and 4 bases at J, leaving 1 base unmatched. Germline CDR1 and CDR2: LGHDT and YNNKEL (reference sequence). The whole variable domain, filled in from reference TRBV3-1 and TRBJ2-2, reads DTAVSQTPKYLVTQMGNDKSIKCEQNLGHDTMYWYKQDSKKFLKIMFSYNNKELIINETVPNRFSPKSPDKAHLNLHINSLELGDSAVYFCASSQGTGGTGELFFGEGSRLTVL.